This TCR beta chain emerged from a study of T cells expressing NK-cell markers. Study-level findings and limits: In roughly six donors, dominant CD3+CD56+NKG2C+ clonotypes ranked among the top 10 CD8+ clonotypes.

Production of TCR beta cDNA relied on 5'RACE template switching with UMIs. One entry per CDR3 protein, without DNA, is what TCRdb gives after re-calling the 5' RACE reads. This listing includes a few hundred thousand distinct CDR3 sequences. In regard to this clonotype: The antigen is undetermined.

CDR3 size: 13 residues. CDR1 is SGHDN, CDR2 FVKESK, per germline. The specimen was blood T cells: a sorted CD56 or NKG2C T cell subset, CD4+ or CD8+ T cells, or bulk PBMC T cells (not recorded which). The clonotype was recovered from a man younger than 35 in good health. The chain joins TRBV14 to TRBJ1-1; there is no DNA to check the TCRdb D call of TRBD1. CDR3: CASSRGQNTEAFF.